This TCR beta chain derives from a study of cytomegalovirus exposure and HLA in healthy donors. Findings of the study overall: Subsequent analysis found a tendency for first-cohort TCR clusters to co-occur within the 95 to 150 validation repertoires. Rarity characterized most TCR sequences, yet some public TCRs appeared in many donors. About 180 TCR beta chains were listed as cytomegalovirus-associated.

About this clone itself: Its antigen remains unidentified.

CDR1 is SGHTS and CDR2 is YDEGEE in the germline V gene. The CDR3 sequence is 13 residues long. Trimming took off 0 bases at V and 6 bases at J, with 6 bases between the two ends. Clones were read by immunoSEQ multiplex PCR, and TCRdb kept only the in-frame ones, dropping some. The table has 250,000 or so clones, nearly 90% seen once. The sequencing sample was made of PBMCs. This chain uses TRBV5-8 with TRBJ1-4; D unclear. The TCR comes from a woman younger than 35 in good health and CMV-seronegative. In DNA form, the CDR3 reads TGTGCCAGCAGCTTGGTTCAGGATGAAAAACTGTTTTTT. Protein sequence: CASSLVQDEKLFF.